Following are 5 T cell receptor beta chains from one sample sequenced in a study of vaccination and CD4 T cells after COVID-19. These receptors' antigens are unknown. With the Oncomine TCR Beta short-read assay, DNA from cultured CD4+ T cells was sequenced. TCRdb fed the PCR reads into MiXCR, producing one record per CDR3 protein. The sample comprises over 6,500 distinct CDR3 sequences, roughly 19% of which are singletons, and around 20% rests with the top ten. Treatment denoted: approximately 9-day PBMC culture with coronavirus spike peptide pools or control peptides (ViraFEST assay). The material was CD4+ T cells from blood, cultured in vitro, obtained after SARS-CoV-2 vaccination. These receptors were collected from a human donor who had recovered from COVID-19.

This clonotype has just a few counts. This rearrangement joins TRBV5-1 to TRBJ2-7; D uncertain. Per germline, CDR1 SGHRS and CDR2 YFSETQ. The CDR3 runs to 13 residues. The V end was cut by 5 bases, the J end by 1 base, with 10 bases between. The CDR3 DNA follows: TGCGCCAGCAGAACGGCTCCTTCCTACGAGCAGTACTTC. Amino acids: CASRTAPSYEQYF.

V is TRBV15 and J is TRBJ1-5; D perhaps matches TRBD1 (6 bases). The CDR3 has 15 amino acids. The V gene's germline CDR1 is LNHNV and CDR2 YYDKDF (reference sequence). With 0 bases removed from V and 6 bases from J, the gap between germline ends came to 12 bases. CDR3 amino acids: CATSRDRGASQPQHF. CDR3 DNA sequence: TGTGCCACCAGCAGAGATCGGGGGGCCTCTCAGCCCCAGCATTTT.

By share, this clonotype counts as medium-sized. CDR3 protein: CASSLERTNYGYTF. DNA of the CDR3: TGTGCCAGCAGCTTAGAGCGCACTAACTATGGCTACACCTTC. V usage is TRBV7-2 and J usage is TRBJ1-2; D uncertain. Germline V gene lookup returns CDR1 SGHTA and CDR2 FQGNSA. CDR3 size: 14 residues. V was cut by 1 base and J by 0 bases, with 6 bases left in between.

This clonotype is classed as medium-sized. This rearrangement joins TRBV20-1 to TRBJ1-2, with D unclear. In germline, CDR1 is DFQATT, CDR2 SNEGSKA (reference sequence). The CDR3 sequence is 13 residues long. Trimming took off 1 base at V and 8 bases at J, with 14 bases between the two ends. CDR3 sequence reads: CSARGDGVGGYTF. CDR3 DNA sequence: TGCAGTGCTAGAGGGGATGGGGTAGGGGGCTACACCTTC.

CDR3 coding DNA: TGCAGTGCTAGTTTAGGGACCCGGTCGAACACTGAAGCTTTCTTT. Encoded protein: CSASLGTRSNTEAFF. The chain joins TRBV20-1 to TRBJ1-1; D is possibly TRBD1 (5 bases). Germline lookup yields CDR1 DFQATT and CDR2 SNEGSKA (reference sequence). V was shortened by 3 bases and J by 1 base, with 15 bases between the two germline ends. The CDR3 totals 15 residues.